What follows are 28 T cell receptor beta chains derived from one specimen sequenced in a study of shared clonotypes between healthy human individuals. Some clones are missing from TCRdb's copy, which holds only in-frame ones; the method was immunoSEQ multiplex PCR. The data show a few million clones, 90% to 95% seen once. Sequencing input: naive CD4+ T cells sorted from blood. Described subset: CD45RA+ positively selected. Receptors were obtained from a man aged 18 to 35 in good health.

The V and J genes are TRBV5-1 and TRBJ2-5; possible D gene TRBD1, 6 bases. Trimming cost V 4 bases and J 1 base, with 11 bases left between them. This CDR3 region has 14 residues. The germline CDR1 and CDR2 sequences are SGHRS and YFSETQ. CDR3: CASSQGGSQETQYF. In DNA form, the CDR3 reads TGCGCCAGCAGCCAAGGGGGTTCCCAAGAGACCCAGTACTTC. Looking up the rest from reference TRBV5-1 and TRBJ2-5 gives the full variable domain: KAGVTQTPRYLIKTRGQQVTLSCSPISGHRSVSWYQQTPGQGLQFLFEYFSETQRNKGNFPGRFSGRQFSNSRSEMNVSTLELGDSALYLCASSQGGSQETQYFGPGTRLLVL.

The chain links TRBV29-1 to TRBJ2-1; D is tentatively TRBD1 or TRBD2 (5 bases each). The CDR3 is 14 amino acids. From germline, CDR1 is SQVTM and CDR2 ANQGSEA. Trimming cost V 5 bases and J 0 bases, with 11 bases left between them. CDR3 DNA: TGCAGCGTTAGGGGTGGGAGCTCCTACAATGAGCAGTTCTTC. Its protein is CSVRGGSSYNEQFF.

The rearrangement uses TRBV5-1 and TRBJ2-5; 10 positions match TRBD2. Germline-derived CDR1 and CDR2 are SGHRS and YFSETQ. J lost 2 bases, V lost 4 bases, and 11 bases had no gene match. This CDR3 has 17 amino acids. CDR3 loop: CASSTGGSGGIQETQYF. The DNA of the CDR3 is TGCGCCAGCAGCACCGGAGGTAGCGGGGGGATACAAGAGACCCAGTACTTC.

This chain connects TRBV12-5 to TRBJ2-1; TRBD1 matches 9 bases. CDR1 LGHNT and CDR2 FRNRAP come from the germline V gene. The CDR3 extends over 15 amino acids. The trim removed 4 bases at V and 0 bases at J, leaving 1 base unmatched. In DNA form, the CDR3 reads TGTGCTAGTGGTTCGGGACAGGGCTCCTACAATGAGCAGTTCTTC. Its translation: CASGSGQGSYNEQFF.

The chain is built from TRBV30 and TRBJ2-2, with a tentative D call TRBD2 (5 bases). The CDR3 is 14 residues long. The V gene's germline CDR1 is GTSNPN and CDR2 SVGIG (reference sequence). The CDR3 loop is CGLNTDFPTGELFF. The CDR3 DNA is TGTGGCCTAAACACGGACTTTCCCACCGGGGAGCTGTTTTTT.

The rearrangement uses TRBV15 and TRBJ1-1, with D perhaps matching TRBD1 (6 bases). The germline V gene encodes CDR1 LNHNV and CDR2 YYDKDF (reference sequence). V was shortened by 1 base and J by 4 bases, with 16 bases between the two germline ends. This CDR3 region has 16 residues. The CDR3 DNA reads TGTGCCACCAGCAGAGGAGGGGGGGTAGTGGGCACTGAAGCTTTCTTT. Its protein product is CATSRGGGVVGTEAFF.

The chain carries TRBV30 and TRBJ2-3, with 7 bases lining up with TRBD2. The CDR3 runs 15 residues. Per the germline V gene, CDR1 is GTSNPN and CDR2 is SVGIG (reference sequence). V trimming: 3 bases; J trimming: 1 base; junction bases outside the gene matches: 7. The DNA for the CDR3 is TGTGCCTGGAGCAGGGAGGGCAAGGGCACAGATACGCAGTATTTT. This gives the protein CAWSREGKGTDTQYF.

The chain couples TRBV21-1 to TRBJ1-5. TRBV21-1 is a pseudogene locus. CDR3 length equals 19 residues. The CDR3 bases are TGTGCCAGCAGCAAAGCGGGGGTGGAGGGCACGATGGTCAATCAGCCCCAGCATTTT. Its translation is CASSKAGVEGTMVNQPQHF.

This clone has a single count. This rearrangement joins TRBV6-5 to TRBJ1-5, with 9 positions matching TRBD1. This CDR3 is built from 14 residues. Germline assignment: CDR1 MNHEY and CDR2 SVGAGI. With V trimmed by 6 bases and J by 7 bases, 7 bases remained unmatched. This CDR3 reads CASRPSGTGQPQHF. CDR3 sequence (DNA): TGTGCCAGCAGACCATCGGGGACAGGGCAGCCCCAGCATTTT.

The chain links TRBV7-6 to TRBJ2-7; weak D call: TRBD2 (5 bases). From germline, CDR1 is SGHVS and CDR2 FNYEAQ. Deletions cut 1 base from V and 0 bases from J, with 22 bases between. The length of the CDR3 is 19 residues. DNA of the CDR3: TGTGCCAGCAGCTTAGTACCTCCGGGGAGAACTGCCTACTCCTACGAGCAGTACTTC. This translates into CASSLVPPGRTAYSYEQYF.

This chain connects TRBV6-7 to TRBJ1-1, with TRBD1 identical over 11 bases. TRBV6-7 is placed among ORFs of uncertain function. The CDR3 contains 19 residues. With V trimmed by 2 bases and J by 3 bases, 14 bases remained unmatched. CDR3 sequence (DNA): TGTGCCAGCAGTTACGGCGGAGGACAGGGGGCGCAAATCGACACTGAAGCTTTCTTT. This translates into CASSYGGGQGAQIDTEAFF.

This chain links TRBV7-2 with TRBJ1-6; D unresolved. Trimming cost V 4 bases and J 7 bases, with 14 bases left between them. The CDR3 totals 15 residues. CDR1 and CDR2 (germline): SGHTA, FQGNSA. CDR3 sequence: CASSSRAARNSPLHF. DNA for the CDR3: TGTGCCAGCAGCTCCCGGGCTGCAAGGAATTCACCCCTCCACTTT.

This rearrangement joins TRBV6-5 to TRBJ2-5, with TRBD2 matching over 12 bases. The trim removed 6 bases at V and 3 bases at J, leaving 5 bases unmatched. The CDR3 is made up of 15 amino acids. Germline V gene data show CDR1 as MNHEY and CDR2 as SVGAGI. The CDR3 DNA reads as TGTGCCAGCAGAAAACTAGCGGGGGGCAAAGAGACCCAGTACTTC. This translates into CASRKLAGGKETQYF.

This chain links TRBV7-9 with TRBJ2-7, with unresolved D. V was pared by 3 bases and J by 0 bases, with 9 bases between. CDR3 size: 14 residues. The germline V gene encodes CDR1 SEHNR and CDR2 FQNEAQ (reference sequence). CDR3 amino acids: CASSFGQISYEQYF. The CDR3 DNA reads TGTGCCAGCAGCTTCGGCCAGATCTCCTACGAGCAGTACTTC.

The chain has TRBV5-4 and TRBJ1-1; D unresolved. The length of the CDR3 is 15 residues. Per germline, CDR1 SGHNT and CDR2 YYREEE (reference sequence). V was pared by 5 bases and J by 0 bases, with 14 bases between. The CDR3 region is CASSSRGTLNTEAFF. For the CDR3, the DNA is TGTGCCAGCAGTAGCAGAGGAACCCTGAACACTGAAGCTTTCTTT.

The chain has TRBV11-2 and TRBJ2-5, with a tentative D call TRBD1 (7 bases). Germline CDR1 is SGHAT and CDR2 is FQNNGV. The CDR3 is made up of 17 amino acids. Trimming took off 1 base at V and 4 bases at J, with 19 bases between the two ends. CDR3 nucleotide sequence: TGTGCCAGCAGCTTAGGCGCCGCGGGAAGGGGGCGAGAGACCCAGTACTTC. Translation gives CASSLGAAGRGRETQYF.

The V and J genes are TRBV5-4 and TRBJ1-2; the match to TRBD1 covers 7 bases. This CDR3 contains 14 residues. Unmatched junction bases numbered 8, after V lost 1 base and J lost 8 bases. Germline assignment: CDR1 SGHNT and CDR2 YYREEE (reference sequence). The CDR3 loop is CASSLKGGAPGYTF. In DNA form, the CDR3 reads TGTGCCAGCAGCTTGAAAGGGGGCGCCCCCGGCTACACCTTC. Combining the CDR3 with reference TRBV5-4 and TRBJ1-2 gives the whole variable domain ETGVTQSPTHLIKTRGQQVTLRCSSQSGHNTVSWYQQALGQGPQFIFQYYREEENGRGNFPPRFSGLQFPNYSSELNVNALELDDSALYLCASSLKGGAPGYTFGSGTRLTVV.

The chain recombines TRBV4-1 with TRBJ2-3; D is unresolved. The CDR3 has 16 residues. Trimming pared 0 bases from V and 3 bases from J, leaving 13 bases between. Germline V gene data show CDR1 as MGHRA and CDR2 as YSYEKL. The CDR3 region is CASSQDPKGKTDTQYF. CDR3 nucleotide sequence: TGCGCCAGCAGCCAAGATCCGAAAGGGAAGACAGATACGCAGTATTTT.

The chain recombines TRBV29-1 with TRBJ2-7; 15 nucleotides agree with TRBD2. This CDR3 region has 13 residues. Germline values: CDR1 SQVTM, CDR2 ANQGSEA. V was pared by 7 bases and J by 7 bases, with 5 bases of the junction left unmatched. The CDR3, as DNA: TGCAGCGCCGAAGGGACTAGCGGGAGGGAGCAGTACTTC. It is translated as CSAEGTSGREQYF.

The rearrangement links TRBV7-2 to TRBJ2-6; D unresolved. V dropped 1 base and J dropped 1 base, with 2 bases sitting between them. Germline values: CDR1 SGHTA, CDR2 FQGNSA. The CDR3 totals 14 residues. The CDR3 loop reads CASSLVSGANVLTF. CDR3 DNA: TGTGCCAGCAGCTTAGTTTCTGGGGCCAACGTCCTGACTTTC. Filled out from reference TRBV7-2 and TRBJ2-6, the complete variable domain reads GAGVSQSPSNKVTEKGKDVELRCDPISGHTALYWYRQSLGQGLEFLIYFQGNSAPDKSGLPSDRFSAERTGGSVSTLTIQRTQQEDSAVYLCASSLVSGANVLTFGAGSRLTVL.

For the CDR3, the DNA is TGTGCCAGCAGCCGCAGGGGAGAGACCCAGTACTTC. As protein: CASSRRGETQYF. The V gene is TRBV5-5, the J gene TRBJ2-5; a possible D gene is TRBD1 (6 bases). Germline V lookup: CDR1 SGHKS, CDR2 YYEKEE (reference sequence). Trimming cost V 4 bases and J 4 bases, with 8 bases left between them. The length of the CDR3 is 12 residues.

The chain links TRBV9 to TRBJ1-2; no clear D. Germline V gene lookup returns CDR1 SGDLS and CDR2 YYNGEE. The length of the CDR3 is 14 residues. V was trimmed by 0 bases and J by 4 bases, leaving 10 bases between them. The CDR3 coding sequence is TGTGCCAGCAGCGTAGATCCTTCCCCCTATGGCTACACCTTC. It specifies CASSVDPSPYGYTF.

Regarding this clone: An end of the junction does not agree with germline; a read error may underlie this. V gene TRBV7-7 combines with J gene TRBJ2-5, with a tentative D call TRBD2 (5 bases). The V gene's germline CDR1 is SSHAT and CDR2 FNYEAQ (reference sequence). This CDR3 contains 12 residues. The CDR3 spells CASSNRGETQYF. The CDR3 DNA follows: TGTGCTAGCAGCAACAGAGGGGAGACCCAGTACTTC.

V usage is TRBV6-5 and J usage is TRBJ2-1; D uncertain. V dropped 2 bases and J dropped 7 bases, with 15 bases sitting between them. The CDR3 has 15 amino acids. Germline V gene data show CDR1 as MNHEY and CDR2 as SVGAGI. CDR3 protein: CASSYIGSPLNEQFF. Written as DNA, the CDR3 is TGTGCCAGCAGTTACATAGGATCCCCTTTGAATGAGCAGTTCTTC.

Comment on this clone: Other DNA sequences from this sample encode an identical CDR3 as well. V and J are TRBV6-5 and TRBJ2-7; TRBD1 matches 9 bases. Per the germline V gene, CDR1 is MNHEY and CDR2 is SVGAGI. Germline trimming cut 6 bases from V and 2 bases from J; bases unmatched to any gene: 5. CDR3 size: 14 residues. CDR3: CASSPGQGTYEQYF. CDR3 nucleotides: TGTGCCAGCAGCCCCGGACAGGGGACCTACGAGCAGTACTTC.

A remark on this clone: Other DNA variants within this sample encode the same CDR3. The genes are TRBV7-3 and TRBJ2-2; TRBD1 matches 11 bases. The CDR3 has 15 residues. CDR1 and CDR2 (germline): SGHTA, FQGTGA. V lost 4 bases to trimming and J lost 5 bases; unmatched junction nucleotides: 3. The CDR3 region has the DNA TGTGCCAGCAGCTCGGGACAGGGGGGAACCGGGGAGCTGTTTTTT. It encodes CASSSGQGGTGELFF.

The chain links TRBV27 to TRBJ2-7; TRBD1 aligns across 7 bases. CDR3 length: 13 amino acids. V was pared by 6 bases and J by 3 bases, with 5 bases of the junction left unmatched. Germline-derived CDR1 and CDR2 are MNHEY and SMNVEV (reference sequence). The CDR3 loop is CASRSRDSYEQYF. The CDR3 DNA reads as TGTGCCAGCAGGAGCCGGGACAGCTACGAGCAGTACTTC.

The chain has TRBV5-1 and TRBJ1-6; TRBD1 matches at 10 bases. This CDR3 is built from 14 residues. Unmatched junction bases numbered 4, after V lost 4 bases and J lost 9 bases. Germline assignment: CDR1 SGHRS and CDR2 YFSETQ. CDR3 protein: CASSQGQGSSPLHF. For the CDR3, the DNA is TGCGCCAGCAGCCAGGGACAGGGGAGTTCACCCCTCCACTTT.